These T cell receptor beta chains were read from a single sample in a study of response to subunit inactivated influenza vaccine. TCRdb ran MiXCR on the RT-PCR reads and lists one entry per CDR3 protein. Here the sample spans fewer than 650,000 distinct CDR3 sequences, about an eighth being singletons. The sample was PBMCs from blood, taken more than 35 days after vaccination. These receptors were taken from a man aged 45-65 years who received an inactivated influenza vaccine. CDR3s include the opening cysteine and the closing phenylalanine or tryptophan. The D gene is left open where the match is weak. Not all rows give a size; the values are once, few, many and, for expanded clones, a class.

j_gene	len	v_gene	abundance	d_gene	CDR3aa	CDR3nt
TRBJ2-7	12	TRBV29-1	few	-	CSVASGSNEQYF	TGCAGCGTAGCCTCAGGGTCCAACGAGCAGTACTTC
TRBJ2-3	14	TRBV5-1	-	-	CASSLGRKTDTQYF	TGCGCCAGCAGCTTGGGCCGAAAGACGGATACGCAGTATTTT
TRBJ1-5	15	TRBV20-1	-	-	CSASRGGGGDQPQHF	TGCAGTGCTAGCCGTGGGGGGGGCGGAGATCAGCCCCAGCATTTT
TRBJ2-7	14	TRBV29-1	few	-	CSVEAGRDGYEQYF	TGCAGCGTTGAAGCAGGTCGCGACGGCTACGAGCAGTACTTC
TRBJ2-3	14	TRBV7-2	few	-	CASSRGAYTDTQYF	TGTGCCAGCAGCCGAGGGGCTTACACAGATACGCAGTATTTT
TRBJ2-7	18	TRBV15	-	TRBD1	CATSRDQFGGQATCEQYF	TGTGCCACCAGCAGAGATCAATTTGGAGGACAGGCTACCTGCGAGCAGTACTTC
TRBJ2-5	16	TRBV12-3/TRBV12-4	few	TRBD2	CASTASGRRARETQYF	TGTGCCAGCACTGCTAGCGGGAGGAGGGCGAGAGAGACCCAGTACTTC
TRBJ2-1	16	TRBV12-3/TRBV12-4	-	TRBD2	CASSSWGGRPGNEQFF	TGTGCCAGCAGTTCGTGGGGGGGGAGACCTGGGAATGAGCAGTTCTTC
TRBJ2-1	17	TRBV20-1	few	-	CCASGPGRRSSYNEQFF	TGCTGTGCTAGTGGCCCGGGGCGGCGAAGCTCCTACAATGAGCAGTTCTTC
TRBJ1-2	14	TRBV24-1	-	-	CATSDRYGRDGYTF	TGTGCCACCAGTGATCGCTACGGACGGGATGGCTACACCTTC
TRBJ2-4	17	TRBV6-5	many	-	CASSYEGFTLAKNIQYF	TGTGCCAGCAGTTACGAAGGCTTCACTCTAGCCAAAAACATTCAGTACTTC
TRBJ2-1	16	TRBV7-2	few	-	CASSLGGPVANNEQFF	TGTGCCAGCAGCTTAGGAGGGCCCGTAGCAAACAATGAGCAGTTCTTC
TRBJ1-1	16	TRBV4-2	few	-	CASSRHLRGGNTEAFF	TGTGCCAGCAGCCGACACCTCAGGGGTGGGAACACTGAAGCTTTCTTT
TRBJ2-5	16	TRBV20-1	few	-	CSARDPIRQGGETQYF	TGCAGTGCTAGAGATCCCATTCGGCAGGGAGGAGAGACCCAGTACTTC
TRBJ2-5	14	TRBV5-1	-	-	CASSLVGSSETQYF	TGCGCCAGCAGCTTGGTTGGTTCTTCAGAGACCCAGTACTTC
TRBJ2-3	12	TRBV7-6	few	-	CASGIGTDTQYF	TGTGCCAGCGGCATCGGCACAGATACGCAGTATTTT
TRBJ2-1	15	TRBV5-1	-	TRBD2	CASSLEVAGNNEQFF	TGCGCCAGCAGCTTGGAGGTAGCGGGAAACAATGAGCAGTTCTTC
TRBJ2-7	14	TRBV6-5	few	TRBD1	CASSYRDRGPEQYF	TGTGCCAGCAGTTACCGGGACAGGGGGCCCGAGCAGTACTTC
TRBJ2-1	19	TRBV9	-	TRBD2	CASSASGTSGRSSYNEQFF	TGTGCCAGCAGCGCCTCCGGGACTAGCGGGAGGAGCTCCTACAATGAGCAGTTCTTC
TRBJ1-5	12	TRBV18	few	-	CASSPERGPQHF	TGTGCCAGCTCACCAGAGCGTGGACCCCAGCATTTT
TRBJ2-2	17	TRBV24-1	-	TRBD2	CATSDRPGTRATGELFF	TGTGCCACCAGTGATCGTCCCGGGACTAGGGCCACCGGGGAGCTGTTTTTT
TRBJ2-3	14	TRBV15	few	-	CATSRGTVTDTQYF	TGTGCCACCAGCAGAGGGACGGTGACAGATACGCAGTATTTT
TRBJ2-5	17	TRBV12-3/TRBV12-4	many	TRBD2	CASSYTAGTSGEETQYF	TGTGCCAGCAGCTACACAGCCGGGACTAGCGGGGAAGAGACCCAGTACTTC
TRBJ2-1	14	TRBV5-1	-	-	CASSFSPGGGEQFF	TGCGCCAGCAGCTTTTCGCCAGGGGGGGGTGAGCAGTTCTTC
TRBJ2-1	15	TRBV4-3	few	-	CASSQGGYTRDEQFF	TGCGCCAGCAGCCAAGGGGGCTATACCAGGGATGAGCAGTTCTTC
TRBJ2-6	18	TRBV20-1	-	-	CSARVRGTPLSGANVLTF	TGCAGTGCTAGAGTTCGAGGGACACCCTTATCCGGGGCCAACGTCCTGACTTTC
TRBJ1-4	15	TRBV4-3	many	-	CASSQEDSSNEKLFF	TGCGCCAGCAGCCAAGAGGACAGCTCAAATGAAAAACTGTTTTTT
TRBJ1-2	12	TRBV20-1	-	-	CSALTGSFGYTF	TGCAGTGCCCTTACAGGGTCCTTTGGCTACACCTTC
TRBJ2-1	13	TRBV29-1	-	TRBD1	CSVGPGGVDEQFF	TGCAGCGTTGGTCCAGGGGGAGTGGATGAGCAGTTCTTC
TRBJ2-7	14	TRBV5-1	few	-	CASSSGEPNREQYF	TGCGCCAGCAGCTCGGGGGAGCCTAATCGCGAGCAGTACTTC
TRBJ2-3	14	TRBV20-1	many	TRBD2	CSASRAGARDTQYF	TGCAGTGCTTCTAGAGCGGGGGCTAGAGATACGCAGTATTTT
TRBJ2-4	15	TRBV6-5	few	-	CASSYPLVEANIQYF	TGTGCCAGCAGTTACCCCTTAGTTGAGGCCAACATTCAGTACTTC
TRBJ2-7	14	TRBV5-1	-	TRBD1	CASSSQGVGYEQYF	TGCGCCAGCAGCTCCCAGGGGGTAGGCTACGAGCAGTACTTC
TRBJ2-3	13	TRBV24-1	few	-	CATSDGTPDTQYF	TGTGCCACCAGTGATGGGACTCCAGATACGCAGTATTTT
TRBJ1-1	13	TRBV20-1	many	-	CSARRQSVTEAFF	TGCAGTGCTAGACGGCAATCCGTGACTGAAGCTTTCTTT
TRBJ1-1	13	TRBV7-9	few	-	CASSLKMDTEAFF	TGTGCCAGCAGCTTAAAGATGGACACTGAAGCTTTCTTT
TRBJ2-7	12	TRBV9	-	-	CASSDPRDEQYF	TGTGCCAGCAGCGACCCGAGGGACGAGCAGTACTTC
TRBJ1-2	12	TRBV6-2/TRBV6-3	many	-	CASTSTHYGYTF	TGTGCCAGCACCTCGACGCATTATGGCTACACCTTC
TRBJ1-5	14	TRBV12-3/TRBV12-4	few	-	CASSLRVSNQPQHF	TGTGCCAGCAGTTTAAGGGTTAGCAATCAGCCCCAGCATTTT
TRBJ1-5	13	TRBV7-3	-	-	CASSVTQGQPQHF	TGTGCCAGCAGCGTTACCCAGGGTCAGCCCCAGCATTTT
TRBJ1-5	13	TRBV12-3/TRBV12-4	many	-	CASSPRVGQPQHF	TGTGCCAGCAGCCCCAGGGTGGGACAGCCCCAGCATTTT
TRBJ2-1	15	TRBV7-3	many	TRBD2	CASSLGGLAGEGQFF	TGTGCCAGCAGCTTAGGGGGACTAGCGGGAGAGGGACAGTTCTTC
TRBJ2-3	15	TRBV7-3	few	TRBD1	CASRDPGQGSDTQYF	TGTGCCAGCAGGGATCCGGGACAGGGTTCAGATACGCAGTATTTT
TRBJ1-6	14	TRBV12-3/TRBV12-4	few	-	CASSLWGSSSPLHF	TGTGCCAGCAGTTTATGGGGTAGTTCTTCACCCCTCCACTTT
TRBJ2-7	14	TRBV20-1	few	-	CSARVGGGAYEQYF	TGCAGTGCTAGAGTTGGAGGGGGCGCGTACGAGCAGTACTTC
TRBJ2-2	14	TRBV18	-	-	CASSGTSNTGELFF	TGTGCCAGCTCGGGGACCTCTAACACCGGGGAGCTGTTTTTT